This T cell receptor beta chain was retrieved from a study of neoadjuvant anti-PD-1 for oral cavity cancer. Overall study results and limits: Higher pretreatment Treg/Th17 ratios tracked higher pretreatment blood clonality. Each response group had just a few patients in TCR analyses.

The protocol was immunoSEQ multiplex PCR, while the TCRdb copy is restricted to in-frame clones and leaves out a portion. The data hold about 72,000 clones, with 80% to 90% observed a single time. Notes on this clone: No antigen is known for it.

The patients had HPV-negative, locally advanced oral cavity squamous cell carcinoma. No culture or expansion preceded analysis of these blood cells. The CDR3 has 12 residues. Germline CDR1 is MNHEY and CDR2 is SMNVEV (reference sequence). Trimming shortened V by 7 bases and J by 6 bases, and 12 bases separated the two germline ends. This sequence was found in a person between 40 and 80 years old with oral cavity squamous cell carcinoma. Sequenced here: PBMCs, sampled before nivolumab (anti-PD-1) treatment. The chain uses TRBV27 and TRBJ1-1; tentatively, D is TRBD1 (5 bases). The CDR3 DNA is TGTGCCAGCAATTCAGGGAGGGCTGAAGCTTTCTTT. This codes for CASNSGRAEAFF.